This TCR beta chain was found in a study of blood T cell repertoires in COVID-19. Study context: The United States, Italy and Spain provided the acute and convalescent COVID-19 samples. From T cells, B-cell-depleted T cells, or PBMCs came the material, which was cDNA or gDNA.

Study processing details: The assay estimated nucleated cells by amplifying reference gene primers. Sequenced by immunoSEQ multiplex PCR; TCRdb stores in-frame clones only, minus some. The DNA gave D and trimming, while V, J and clone size come from that table. This sample has about 120,000 clones, with about 83% found just once. Germline CDR1 is ENHRY and CDR2 is SYGVKD. V was clipped by 9 bases and J by 2 bases; unmatched bases: 4. The CDR3 runs to 12 residues. The receptor was derived from a man in his 60s with acute or convalescent COVID-19. The chain has TRBV10-3 and TRBJ2-7, with TRBD1 matching over 7 bases. The sequenced sample was peripheral blood. The CDR3 bases are TGTGCCATGTCGACAGGGACCTACGAGCAGTACTTC. It translates to CAMSTGTYEQYF.